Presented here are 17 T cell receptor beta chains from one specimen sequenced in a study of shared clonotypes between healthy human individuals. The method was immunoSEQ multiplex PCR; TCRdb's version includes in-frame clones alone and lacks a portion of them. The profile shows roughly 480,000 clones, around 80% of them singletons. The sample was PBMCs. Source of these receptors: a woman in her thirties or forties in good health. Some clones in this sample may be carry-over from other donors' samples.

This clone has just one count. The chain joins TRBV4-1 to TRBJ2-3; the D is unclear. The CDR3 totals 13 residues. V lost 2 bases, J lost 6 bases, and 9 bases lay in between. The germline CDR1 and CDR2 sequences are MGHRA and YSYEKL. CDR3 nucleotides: TGCGCCAGCAGCCAATCACTTGTGGATACGCAGTATTTT. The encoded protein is CASSQSLVDTQYF.

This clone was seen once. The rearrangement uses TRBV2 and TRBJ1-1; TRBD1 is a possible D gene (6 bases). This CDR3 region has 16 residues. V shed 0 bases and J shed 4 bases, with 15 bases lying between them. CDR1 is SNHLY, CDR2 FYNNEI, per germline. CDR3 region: CASSEAPGRGGTEAFF. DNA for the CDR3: TGTGCCAGCAGTGAAGCGCCGGGCAGGGGAGGCACTGAAGCTTTCTTT. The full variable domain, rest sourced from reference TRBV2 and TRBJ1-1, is EPEVTQTPSHQVTQMGQEVILRCVPISNHLYFYWYRQILGQKVEFLVSFYNNEISEKSEIFDDQFSVERPDGSNFTLKIRSTKLEDSAMYFCASSEAPGRGGTEAFFGQGTRLTVV.

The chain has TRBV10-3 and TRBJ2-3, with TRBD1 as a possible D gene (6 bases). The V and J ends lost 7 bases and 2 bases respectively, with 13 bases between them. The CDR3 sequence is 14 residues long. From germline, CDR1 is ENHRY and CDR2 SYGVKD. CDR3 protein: CAINPGQFTDTQYF. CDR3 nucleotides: TGTGCCATCAACCCTGGACAGTTCACAGATACGCAGTATTTT.

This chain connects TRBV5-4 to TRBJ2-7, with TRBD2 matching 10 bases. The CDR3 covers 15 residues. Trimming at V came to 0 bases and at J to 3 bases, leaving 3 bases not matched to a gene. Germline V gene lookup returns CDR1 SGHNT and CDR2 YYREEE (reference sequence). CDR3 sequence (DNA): TGTGCCAGCAGCTTGGGTCTAGCGGGGGACTACGAGCAGTACTTC. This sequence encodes CASSLGLAGDYEQYF.

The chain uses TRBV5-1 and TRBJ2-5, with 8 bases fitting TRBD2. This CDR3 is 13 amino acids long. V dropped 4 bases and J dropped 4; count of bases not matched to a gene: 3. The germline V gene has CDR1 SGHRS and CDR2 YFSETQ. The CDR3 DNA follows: TGCGCCAGCAGCATGGGACTAGGAGAGACCCAGTACTTC. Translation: CASSMGLGETQYF. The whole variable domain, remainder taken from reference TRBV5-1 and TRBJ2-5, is KAGVTQTPRYLIKTRGQQVTLSCSPISGHRSVSWYQQTPGQGLQFLFEYFSETQRNKGNFPGRFSGRQFSNSRSEMNVSTLELGDSALYLCASSMGLGETQYFGPGTRLLVL.

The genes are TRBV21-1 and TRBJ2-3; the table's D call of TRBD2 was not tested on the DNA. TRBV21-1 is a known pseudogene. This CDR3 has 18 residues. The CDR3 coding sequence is TGTGCCAGCAGCTCTCCGCGGGGGGGGCGGACTACTACAGATACGCAGTATTTT. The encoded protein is CASSSPRGGRTTTDTQYF.

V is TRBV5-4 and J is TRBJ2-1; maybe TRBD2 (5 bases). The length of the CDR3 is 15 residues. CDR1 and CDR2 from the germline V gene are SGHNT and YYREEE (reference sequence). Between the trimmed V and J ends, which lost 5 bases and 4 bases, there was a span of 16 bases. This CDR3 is CASSFPLSGYNEQFF. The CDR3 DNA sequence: TGTGCCAGCAGTTTCCCCCTGAGCGGATACAATGAGCAGTTCTTC. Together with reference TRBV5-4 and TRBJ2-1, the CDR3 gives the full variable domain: ETGVTQSPTHLIKTRGQQVTLRCSSQSGHNTVSWYQQALGQGPQFIFQYYREEENGRGNFPPRFSGLQFPNYSSELNVNALELDDSALYLCASSFPLSGYNEQFFGPGTRLTVL.

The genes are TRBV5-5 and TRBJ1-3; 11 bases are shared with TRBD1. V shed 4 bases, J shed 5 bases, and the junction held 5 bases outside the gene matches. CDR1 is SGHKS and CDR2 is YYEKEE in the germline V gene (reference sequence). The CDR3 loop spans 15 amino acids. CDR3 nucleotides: TGTGCCAGCAGCCCAGGACAGGGGGCAAGAAACACCATATATTTT. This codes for CASSPGQGARNTIYF.

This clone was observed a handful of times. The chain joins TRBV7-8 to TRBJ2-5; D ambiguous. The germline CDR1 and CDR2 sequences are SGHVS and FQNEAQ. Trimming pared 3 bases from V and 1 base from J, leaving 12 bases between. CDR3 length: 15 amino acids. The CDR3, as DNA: TGTGCCAGCAGCTTTGGGTGGTCACTCCAAGAGACCCAGTACTTC. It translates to CASSFGWSLQETQYF.

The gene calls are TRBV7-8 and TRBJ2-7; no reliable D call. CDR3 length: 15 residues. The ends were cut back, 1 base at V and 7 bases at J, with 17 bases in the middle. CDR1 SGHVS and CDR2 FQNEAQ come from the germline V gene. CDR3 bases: TGTGCCAGCAGCTTAGTTGAAGGGCCTACCCGGGAGCAGTACTTC. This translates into CASSLVEGPTREQYF.

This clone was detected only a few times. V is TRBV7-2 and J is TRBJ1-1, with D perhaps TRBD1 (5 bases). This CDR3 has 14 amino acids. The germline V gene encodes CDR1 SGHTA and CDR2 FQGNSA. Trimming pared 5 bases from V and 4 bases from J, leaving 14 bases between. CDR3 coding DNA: TGTGCCAGCAGCCTCAGACGTGGGGGCACTGAAGCTTTCTTT. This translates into CASSLRRGGTEAFF.

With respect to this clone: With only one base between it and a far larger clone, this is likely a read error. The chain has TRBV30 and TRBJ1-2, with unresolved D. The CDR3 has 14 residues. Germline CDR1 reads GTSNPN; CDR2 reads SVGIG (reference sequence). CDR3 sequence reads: CAWSVGPSFYGYAF. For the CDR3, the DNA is TGTGCCTGGAGTGTCGGGCCTTCCTTCTATGGCTACGCCTTC.

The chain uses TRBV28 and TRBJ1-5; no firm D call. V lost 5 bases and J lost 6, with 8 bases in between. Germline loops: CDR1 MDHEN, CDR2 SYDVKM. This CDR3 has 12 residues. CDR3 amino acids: CASSIGGQPQHF. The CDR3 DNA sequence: TGTGCCAGCAGTATAGGTGGTCAGCCCCAGCATTTT. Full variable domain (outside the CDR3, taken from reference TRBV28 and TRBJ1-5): DVKVTQSSRYLVKRTGEKVFLECVQDMDHENMFWYRQDPGLGLRLIYFSYDVKMKEKGDIPEGYSVSREKKERFSLILESASTNQTSMYLCASSIGGQPQHFGDGTRLSIL.

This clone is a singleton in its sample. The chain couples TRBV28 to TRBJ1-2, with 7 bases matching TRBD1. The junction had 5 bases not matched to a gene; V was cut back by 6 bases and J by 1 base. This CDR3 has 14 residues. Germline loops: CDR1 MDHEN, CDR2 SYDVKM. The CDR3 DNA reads TGTGCCAGCAGAACCGGGACAGATAACTATGGCTACACCTTC. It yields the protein CASRTGTDNYGYTF.

The DNA of the CDR3 is TGTGCCAGCAGCTTATCGCCCTCCATAGCGGGAGGGTGGGGCGAGCAGTACTTC. Translated: CASSLSPSIAGGWGEQYF. The rearrangement links TRBV7-2 to TRBJ2-7, with 11 bases lining up with TRBD2. Germline CDR1 reads SGHTA; CDR2 reads FQGNSA. Trimming cost V 2 bases and J 6 bases; bases outside gene matches: 15. The CDR3 totals 18 residues.

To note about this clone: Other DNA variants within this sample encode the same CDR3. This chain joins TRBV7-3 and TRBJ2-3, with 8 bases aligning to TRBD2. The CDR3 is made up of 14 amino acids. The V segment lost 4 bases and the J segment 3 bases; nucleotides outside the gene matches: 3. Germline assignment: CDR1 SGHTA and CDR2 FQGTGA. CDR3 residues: CASSSGLATDTQYF. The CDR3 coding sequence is TGTGCCAGCAGCTCCGGACTAGCTACAGATACGCAGTATTTT.

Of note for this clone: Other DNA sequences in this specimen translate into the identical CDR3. CDR3 DNA: TGTGCCTGGAGTGTACGGGGTGGCACAGATACGCAGTATTTT. This encodes CAWSVRGGTDTQYF. The genes are TRBV30 and TRBJ2-3, with D tentatively TRBD2 (5 bases). The CDR3 totals 14 residues. With 0 bases removed from V and 1 base from J, the gap between germline ends came to 8 bases. The germline V gene encodes CDR1 GTSNPN and CDR2 SVGIG (reference sequence).